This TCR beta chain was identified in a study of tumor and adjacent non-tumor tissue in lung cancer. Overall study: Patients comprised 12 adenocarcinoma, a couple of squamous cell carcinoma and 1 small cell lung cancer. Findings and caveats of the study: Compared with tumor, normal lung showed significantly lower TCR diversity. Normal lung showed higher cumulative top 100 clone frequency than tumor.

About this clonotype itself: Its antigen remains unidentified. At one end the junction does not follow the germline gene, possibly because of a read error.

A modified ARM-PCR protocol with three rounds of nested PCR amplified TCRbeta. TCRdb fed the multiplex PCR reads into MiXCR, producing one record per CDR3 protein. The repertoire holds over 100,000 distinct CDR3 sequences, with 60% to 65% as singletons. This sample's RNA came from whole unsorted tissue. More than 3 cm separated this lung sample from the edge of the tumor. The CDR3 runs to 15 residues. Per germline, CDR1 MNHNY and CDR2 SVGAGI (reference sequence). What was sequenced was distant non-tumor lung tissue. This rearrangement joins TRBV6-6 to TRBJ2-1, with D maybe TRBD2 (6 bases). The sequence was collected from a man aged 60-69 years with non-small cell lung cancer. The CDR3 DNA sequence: TGTGGCAGCAGTTCCGGCACCGGGGGAGTAAGCGAGCAGTTCTTC. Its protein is CGSSSGTGGVSEQFF.